This is a list of T cell receptor beta chains from one sample in a study of cytomegalovirus exposure and HLA in healthy donors. The protocol was immunoSEQ multiplex PCR, while the TCRdb copy is restricted to in-frame clones and leaves out a portion. This listing includes 200,000 to 250,000 clones. Sequenced input: PBMCs. The source of these receptors is a girl aged 2 to 9 in good health and CMV-seropositive. Both conserved end residues are part of each CDR3. D genes are given only for firm matches.

>-|TRBJ1-5|TRBV28
TGTGCCAGCAGTTTATGGGCAGGGCAGGGCTACAATCAGCCCCAGCATTTT
CASSLWAGQGYNQPQHF
>-|TRBJ2-2|TRBV18
TGTGCCAGCTCACGTAAGGGGTGGTCGAGCACCGGGGAGCTGTTTTTT
CASSRKGWSSTGELFF
>TRBD1|TRBJ1-5|TRBV15
TGTGCCACCAGCAGGAGGGGGCCTTATCAGCCCCAGCATTTT
CATSRRGPYQPQHF
>TRBD2|TRBJ2-7|TRBV7-9
TGTGCCTGGGGAGGGGACTACGAGCAGTACTTC
CAWGGDYEQYF
>TRBD1|TRBJ1-2|TRBV28
TGTGCCAGCAGTTTACTCTACAGGGGCCCTAACTATGGCTACACCTTC
CASSLLYRGPNYGYTF
>-|TRBJ2-3|TRBV7-2
TGTGCCAGCAGCTTAGCTGCAGGGAGGGATACGCAGTATTTT
CASSLAAGRDTQYF
>-|TRBJ2-7|TRBV9
TGTGCCAGCAGCGTGGAAGCGGCAGCCTACGAGCAGTACTTC
CASSVEAAAYEQYF
>TRBD1|TRBJ1-4|TRBV14
TGTGCCAGCAGCCAAGGATGGTCGACAGGGGGTTCGGAAAAACTGTTTTTT
CASSQGWSTGGSEKLFF
>-|TRBJ1-3|TRBV28
TGTGCCAGCAGTTTGTGGAGTACCCGGAGCTCTGGAAACACCATATATTTT
CASSLWSTRSSGNTIYF
>-|TRBJ1-6|TRBV18
TGTGCCAGCTCACCGAGTCGTGAGGTTTCGAGCTCCTATAATTCACCCCTCCACTTT
CASSPSREVSSSYNSPLHF
>TRBD1|TRBJ2-5|TRBV19
TGTGCCAGTAGCCCGGGACAGGGGGCGGGGGAGACCCAGTACTTC
CASSPGQGAGETQYF
>-|TRBJ2-1|TRBV27
TGTGCCAGCAGTTTTCGGGGGAGCTCCTACAATGAGCAGTTCTTC
CASSFRGSSYNEQFF
>TRBD1|TRBJ1-1|TRBV4-2
TGTGCCAGCAGCCAAGAAACGGGGACAGGTTGGACTGAAGCTTTCTTT
CASSQETGTGWTEAFF
>TRBD2|TRBJ2-1|TRBV27
TGTGCCAGCAGTTTAATTTGGACTAGCGGGAGGGAATCCTACAATGAGCAGTTCTTC
CASSLIWTSGRESYNEQFF
>TRBD1|TRBJ1-1|TRBV28
TGTGCCAGCAACCCGACAGGGCTCACTGAAGCTTTCTTT
CASNPTGLTEAFF
>TRBD1|TRBJ2-2|TRBV27
TGTGCCAGCAGTCCCCAGGGGACAGGGCTGAACACCGGGGAGCTGTTTTTT
CASSPQGTGLNTGELFF
>-|TRBJ2-7|TRBV21-1
TGTGCCAGCAGCAAAGGGCGGGGAAGATCCTACGAGCAGTACTTC
CASSKGRGRSYEQYF
>-|TRBJ1-5|TRBV7-6
TGTGCCAGCAGCTTGGAAAGGGGAGGGAGCAATCAGCCCCAGCATTTT
CASSLERGGSNQPQHF
>TRBD2|TRBJ2-7|TRBV27
TGTGCCAGCAGTCTACTAGCGTTCCACGAGCAGTACTTC
CASSLLAFHEQYF
>TRBD1|TRBJ2-5|TRBV7-6
TGTGCCAGCAGCTTAGGGACAGGGCAAGAGACCCAGTACTTC
CASSLGTGQETQYF
>-|TRBJ2-3|TRBV7-9
TGTGCCAGCAGCTCCATACCGACTCGTACAGATACGCAGTATTTT
CASSSIPTRTDTQYF
>TRBD1|TRBJ2-7|TRBV5-1
TGCGCCAGCAGCCCGGGACAGACCTACGAGCAGTACTTC
CASSPGQTYEQYF
>TRBD1|TRBJ2-5|TRBV5-1
TGCGCCAGCAGCCTCGAGACAGGGGTCGGTATCGGGGAGACCCAGTACTTC
CASSLETGVGIGETQYF
>-|TRBJ2-7|TRBV5-4
TGTGCCAGCAGCCTGACAGGAAGGGAGCAGTACTTC
CASSLTGREQYF
>TRBD2|TRBJ2-7|TRBV11-2
TGTGCCAGCAGCACCCGACTAGCGGGCCCCGGCGAGCAGTACTTC
CASSTRLAGPGEQYF
>TRBD2|TRBJ2-7|TRBV5-1
TGCGCCAGCAGCTTGGGACTAGCGGGAGGGCCCGAGCAGTACTTC
CASSLGLAGGPEQYF
>-|TRBJ1-4|TRBV2
TGTGCCAGCAGGTCCATGAGGGATGAAAAACTGTTTTTT
CASRSMRDEKLFF
>-|TRBJ2-1|TRBV19
TGTGCCAGTAGTATTTCAGGGCTTATATCCTACAATGAGCAGTTCTTC
CASSISGLISYNEQFF
>-|TRBJ2-5|TRBV28
TGTGCCAGCACCCCCCTCGGGGGAACGGGAGAGACCCAGTACTTC
CASTPLGGTGETQYF
>TRBD2|TRBJ2-7|TRBV6-5
TGTGCCAGCAGCCAGGGACTAGCGGAACCCTACGAGCAGTACTTC
CASSQGLAEPYEQYF
>TRBD1|TRBJ1-1|TRBV7-9
TGTGCCAGCAGCCGAAGACAGGGGCGGGCTTTCTTT
CASSRRQGRAFF
>TRBD2|TRBJ2-1|TRBV7-9
TGTGCCAGCAGCTTACAACTAGCGGGAGCCTACAATGAGCAGTTCTTC
CASSLQLAGAYNEQFF
>-|TRBJ2-1|TRBV5-1
TGCGCCAGCAGCCCCGGGATCGATCGAGACGAGCAGTTCTTC
CASSPGIDRDEQFF
>-|TRBJ2-1|TRBV4-1
TGCGCCAGCAGCCAAGATCCAGAGGTCGGGGAGCAGTTCTTC
CASSQDPEVGEQFF
>-|TRBJ1-2|TRBV7-2
TGTGCCAGCAGCTTAGAGAACACAGGGAAGGGCTACACCTTC
CASSLENTGKGYTF
>-|TRBJ1-5|TRBV7-9
TGTGCCAGCAGCCCTGGGGGGGGTCAGCCCCAGCATTTT
CASSPGGGQPQHF
>-|TRBJ2-3|TRBV18
TGTGCCAGCTCAAAGGAGATTTCGACAGATACGCAGTATTTT
CASSKEISTDTQYF
>TRBD1|TRBJ1-4|TRBV28
TGTGCCAGCACCCCAGGGGGGCCTGGTGAAAAACTGTTTTTT
CASTPGGPGEKLFF
>TRBD1|TRBJ2-1|TRBV5-4
TGTGCCAGCAGCTTGGTTACAGGGGGTTGGAATGAGCAGTTCTTC
CASSLVTGGWNEQFF
>-|TRBJ1-1|TRBV27
TGTGCCAGCAGTTCGCACTCAACCGCCTCCCGGAACACTGAAGCTTTCTTT
CASSSHSTASRNTEAFF